This TCR beta chain was retrieved from a study of T cell repertoires in cytomegalovirus infection. Whole-study findings and limits: Of the TCR beta families, the public ones yielded a cumulative frequency that identified carriers of CMV plus the relevant HLA. Within the response measured ex vivo, HLA-C-restricted CMV-specific TCR beta clonotypes were dominant.

TCRdb ran MiXCR on the reads and lists one entry per CDR3 protein. The table records about 600,000 distinct CDR3 sequences, around 24% of them present only once. At least ten counts were recorded for this clonotype. Its target is not known. Germline CDR1 MNHEY, CDR2 SVGAGI. V lost 2 bases and J lost 3, with 8 bases in between. This CDR3 contains 13 residues. This clonotype originated in a human donor in good health (CMV status not recorded). Some clones in this sample may be carry-over from other donors' samples. The source material was CD8+ T cells from PBMCs. This chain links TRBV6-5 with TRBJ2-7; D gene unclear. The CDR3 loop is CASSYGVFYEQYF. For the CDR3, the DNA is TGTGCCAGCAGTTACGGGGTTTTCTACGAGCAGTACTTC.